This T cell receptor beta chain derives from a study of shared clonotypes between healthy human individuals. The study, taken as a whole, reports: In general, naive subsets displayed greater estimated richness than memory subsets did. The study found lower generation probabilities in non-shared clonotypes than in those shared by all four donors.

The germline gives CDR1 SEHNR, CDR2 FQNEAQ (reference sequence). The CDR3 totals 15 residues. The germline V and J ends were trimmed by 1 base and 2 bases, with 12 bases remaining between them. Genomic DNA of each subset was evenly split across several immunoSEQ plates. Some clones are missing from TCRdb's copy, which holds only in-frame ones; the method was immunoSEQ multiplex PCR. The table includes about 580,000 clones, 95% to 98% detected once. Terminally differentiated effector memory CD45RA+ cells were left out of the naive CD8 fraction, which was CD45RO-negative and positively selected for CCR7. Study donors comprised healthy, HIV-negative adults devoid of recent acute infection or vaccination. In regard to this clone: Its target is unknown.

This TCR was recovered from a man aged 25 to 40 in good health. The sequencing input was naive CD8+ T cells sorted from blood. V is TRBV7-9 and J is TRBJ2-7; D might be TRBD1 (6 bases). DNA of the CDR3: TGTGCCAGCAGCTTAGTGGGGGCAGGGGCCTACGAGCAGTACTTC. Its translation is CASSLVGAGAYEQYF.